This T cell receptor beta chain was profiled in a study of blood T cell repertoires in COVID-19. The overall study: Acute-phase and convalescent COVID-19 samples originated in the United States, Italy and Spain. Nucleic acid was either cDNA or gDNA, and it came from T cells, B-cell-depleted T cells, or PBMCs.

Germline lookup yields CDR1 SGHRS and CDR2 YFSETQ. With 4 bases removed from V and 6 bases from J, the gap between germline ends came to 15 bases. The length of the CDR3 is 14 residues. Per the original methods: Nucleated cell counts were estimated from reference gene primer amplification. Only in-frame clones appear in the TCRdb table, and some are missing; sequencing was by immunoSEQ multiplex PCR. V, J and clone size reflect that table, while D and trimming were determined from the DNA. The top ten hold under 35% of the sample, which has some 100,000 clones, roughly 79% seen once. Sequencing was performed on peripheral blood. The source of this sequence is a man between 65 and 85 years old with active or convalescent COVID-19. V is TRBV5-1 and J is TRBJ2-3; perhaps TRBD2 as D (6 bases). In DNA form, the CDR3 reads TGCGCCAGCAGCCCGGGACTCACTGGGGATACGCAGTATTTT. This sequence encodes CASSPGLTGDTQYF.